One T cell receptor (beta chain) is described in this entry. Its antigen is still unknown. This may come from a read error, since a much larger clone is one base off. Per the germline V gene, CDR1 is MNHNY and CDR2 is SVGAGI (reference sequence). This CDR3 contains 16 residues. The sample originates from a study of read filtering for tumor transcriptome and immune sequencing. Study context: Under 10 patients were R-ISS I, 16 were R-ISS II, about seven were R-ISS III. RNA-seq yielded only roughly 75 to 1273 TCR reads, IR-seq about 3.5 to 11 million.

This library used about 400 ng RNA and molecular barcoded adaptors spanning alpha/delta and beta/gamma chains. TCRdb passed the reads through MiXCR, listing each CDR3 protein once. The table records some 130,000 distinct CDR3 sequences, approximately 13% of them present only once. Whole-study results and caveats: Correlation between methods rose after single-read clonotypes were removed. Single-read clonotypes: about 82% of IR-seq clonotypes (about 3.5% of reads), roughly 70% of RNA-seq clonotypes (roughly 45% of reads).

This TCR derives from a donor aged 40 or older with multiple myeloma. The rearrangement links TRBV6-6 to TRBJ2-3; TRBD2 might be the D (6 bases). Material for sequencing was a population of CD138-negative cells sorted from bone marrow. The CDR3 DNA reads TGTGCCAGCAGTATCCGAACTAGCCCCAGCACAGATACGCGGTATTTT. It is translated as CASSIRTSPSTDTRYF.